Reported below is one T cell receptor beta chain. These data belong to a study of CD8+ T cells in alopecia areata. Study-wide context: The drug, oral tofacitinib, was given to treated patients at 5 to 10 mg twice daily.

The CDR3 consists of 14 residues. Between the trimmed V and J ends, which lost 5 bases and 6 bases, there was a span of 16 bases. Per the germline V gene, CDR1 is SGHAT and CDR2 is FQNNGV. As the sequencing template, cDNA was produced by extracting RNA and reverse transcribing it. Some clones are missing from TCRdb's copy, which holds only in-frame ones; the method was immunoSEQ multiplex PCR. This sample has over 200,000 clones, with 50% to 60% found just once. Sequenced material: CD4+ T cells sorted from blood, taken at week 0. The receptor comes from a human donor with alopecia areata. This sequence joins TRBV11-2 and TRBJ1-2; the D gene is possibly TRBD1 (5 bases). The CDR3 sequence is CASSPKMQGHGYTF. In DNA form, the CDR3 reads TGTGCCAGCAGCCCAAAGATGCAGGGACATGGCTACACCTTC.